This TCR beta chain originates from a study of T cell responses to AZD1222 COVID-19 vaccine. To note about this clone: Its cognate antigen is unknown.

Germline V gene sequence: CDR1 MNHEY, CDR2 SMNVEV (reference sequence). V lost 3 bases to trimming and J lost 7 bases; unmatched junction nucleotides: 4. The CDR3 contains 13 residues. Findings and caveats of the study: Dominant CD4 TCR responses targeted spike regions 160-218 and 743-854. Baseline seropositivity characterized only six AZD1222 recipients. There were mostly white British donors and more females than males, and clonal diversity was possibly underestimated.

The data were produced by immunoSEQ multiplex PCR, yet TCRdb's version contains in-frame clones alone and is incomplete. The profile shows 100,000 to 150,000 clones, 93% of them singletons. The sample here was peripheral blood, taken on day 0 of AZD1222 vaccination. This clonotype was obtained from an adult in good health. The V call is TRBV27, the J call TRBJ1-1; 8 bases agree with TRBD1. CDR3 amino acids: CASSLGTGREAFF. The CDR3 DNA sequence: TGTGCCAGCAGTTTGGGGACAGGTCGTGAAGCTTTCTTT.